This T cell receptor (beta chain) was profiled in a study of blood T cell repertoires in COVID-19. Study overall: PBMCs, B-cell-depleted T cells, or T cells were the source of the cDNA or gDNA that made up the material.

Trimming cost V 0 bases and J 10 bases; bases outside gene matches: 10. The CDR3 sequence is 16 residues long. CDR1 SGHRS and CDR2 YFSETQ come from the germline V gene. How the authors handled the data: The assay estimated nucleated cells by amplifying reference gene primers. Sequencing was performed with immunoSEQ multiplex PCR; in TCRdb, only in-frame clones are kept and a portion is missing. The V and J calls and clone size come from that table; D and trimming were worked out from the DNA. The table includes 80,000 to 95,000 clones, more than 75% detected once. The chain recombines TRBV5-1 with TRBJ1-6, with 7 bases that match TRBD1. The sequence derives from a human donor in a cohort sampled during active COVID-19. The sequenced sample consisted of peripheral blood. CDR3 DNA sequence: TGCGCCAGCAGCTTGGGAGGTGGGACAGATAGGTCACCCCTCCACTTT. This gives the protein CASSLGGGTDRSPLHF. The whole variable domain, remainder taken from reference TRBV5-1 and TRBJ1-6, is KAGVTQTPRYLIKTRGQQVTLSCSPISGHRSVSWYQQTPGQGLQFLFEYFSETQRNKGNFPGRFSGRQFSNSRSEMNVSTLELGDSALYLCASSLGGGTDRSPLHFGNGTRLTVT.